This record concerns one TCR beta chain sequence. This sample stems from a study of blood T cell repertoires in COVID-19. The wider study: Some COVID-19 samples were acute and others convalescent; all came from the United States, Italy and Spain. The analysed material was cDNA or gDNA that came from T cells, B-cell-depleted T cells, or PBMCs.

Germline V gene sequence: CDR1 SGHAT, CDR2 FQNNGV. V gave up 4 bases and J gave up 0 bases; unmatched junction bases: 4. The CDR3 contains 15 residues. In the authors' methods: Amplification with reference gene primers provided the estimates of nucleated cell counts. Here immunoSEQ multiplex PCR was the method, and the copy in TCRdb shows in-frame clones only, minus some. D and trimming were read from the DNA, whereas the V and J calls and clone size are those reported in that table. The repertoire holds around 300,000 clones, 70% to 90% seen once, with roughly 9.6% in the top ten. Sequenced: peripheral blood. The chain has TRBV11-2 and TRBJ2-7, with 9 bases that match TRBD2. The TCR was taken from a woman in her seventies with acute or convalescent COVID-19. In nucleotides, the CDR3 is TGTGCCAGCAGCTCTAGCGGGGTGAGCTCCTACGAGCAGTACTTC. Residues: CASSSSGVSSYEQYF.